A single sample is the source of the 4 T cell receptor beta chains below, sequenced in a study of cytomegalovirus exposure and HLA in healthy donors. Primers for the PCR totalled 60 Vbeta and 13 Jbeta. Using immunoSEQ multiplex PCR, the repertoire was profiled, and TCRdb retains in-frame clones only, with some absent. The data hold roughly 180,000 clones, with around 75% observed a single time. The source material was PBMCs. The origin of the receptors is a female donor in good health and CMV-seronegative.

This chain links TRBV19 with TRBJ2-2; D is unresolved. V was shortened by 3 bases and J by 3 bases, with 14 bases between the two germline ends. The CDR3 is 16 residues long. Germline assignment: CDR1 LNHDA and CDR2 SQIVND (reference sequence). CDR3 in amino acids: CASSMSGIPHTGELFF. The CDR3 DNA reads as TGTGCCAGTAGTATGAGTGGTATCCCCCACACCGGGGAGCTGTTTTTT.

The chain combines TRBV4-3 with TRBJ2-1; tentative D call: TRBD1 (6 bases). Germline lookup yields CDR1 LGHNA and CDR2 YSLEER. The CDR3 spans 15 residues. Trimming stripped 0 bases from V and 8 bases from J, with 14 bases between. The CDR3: CASSQETVGHHEQFF. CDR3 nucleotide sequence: TGCGCCAGCAGCCAAGAAACAGTGGGACACCATGAGCAGTTCTTC.

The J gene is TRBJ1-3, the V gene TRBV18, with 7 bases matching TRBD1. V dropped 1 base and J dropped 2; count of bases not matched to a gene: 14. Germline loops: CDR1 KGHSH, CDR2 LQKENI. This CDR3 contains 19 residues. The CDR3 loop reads CASSPLGQAFSGAGNTIYF. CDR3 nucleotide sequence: TGTGCCAGCTCACCACTTGGACAGGCTTTTTCGGGGGCTGGAAACACCATATATTTT.

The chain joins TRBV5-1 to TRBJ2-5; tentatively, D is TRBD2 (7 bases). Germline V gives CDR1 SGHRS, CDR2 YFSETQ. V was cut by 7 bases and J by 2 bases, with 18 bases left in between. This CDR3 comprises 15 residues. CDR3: CASGSGLGGQETQYF. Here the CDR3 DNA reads TGCGCCAGCGGTAGTGGACTAGGGGGACAAGAGACCCAGTACTTC.